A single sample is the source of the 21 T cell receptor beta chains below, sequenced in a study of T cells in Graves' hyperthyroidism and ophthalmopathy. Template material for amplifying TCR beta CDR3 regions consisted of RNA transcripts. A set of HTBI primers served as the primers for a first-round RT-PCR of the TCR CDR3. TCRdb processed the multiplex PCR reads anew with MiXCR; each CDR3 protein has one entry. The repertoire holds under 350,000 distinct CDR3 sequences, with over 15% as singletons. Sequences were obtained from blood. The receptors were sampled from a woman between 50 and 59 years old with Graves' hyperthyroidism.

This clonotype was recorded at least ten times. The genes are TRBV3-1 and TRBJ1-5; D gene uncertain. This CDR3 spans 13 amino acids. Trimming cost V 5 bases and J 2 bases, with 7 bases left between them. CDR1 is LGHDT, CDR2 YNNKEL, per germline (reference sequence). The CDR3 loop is CASSYGGNQPQHF. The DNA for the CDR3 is TGTGCCAGCAGCTACGGTGGCAATCAGCCCCAGCATTTT.

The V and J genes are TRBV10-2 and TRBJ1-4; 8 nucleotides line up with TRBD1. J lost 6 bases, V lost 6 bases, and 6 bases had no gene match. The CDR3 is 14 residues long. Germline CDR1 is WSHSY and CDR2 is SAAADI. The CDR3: CASSDRGDDEKLFF. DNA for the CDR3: TGCGCCAGCAGCGACAGGGGAGATGATGAAAAACTGTTTTTT.

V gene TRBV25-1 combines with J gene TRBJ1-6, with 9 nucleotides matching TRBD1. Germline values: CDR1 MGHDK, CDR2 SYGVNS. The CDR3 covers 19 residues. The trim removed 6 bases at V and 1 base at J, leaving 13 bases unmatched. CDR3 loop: CASSKTGTGYSSYNSPLHF. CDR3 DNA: TGTGCCAGCAGCAAAACCGGGACAGGGTATTCGTCCTATAATTCACCCCTCCACTTT.

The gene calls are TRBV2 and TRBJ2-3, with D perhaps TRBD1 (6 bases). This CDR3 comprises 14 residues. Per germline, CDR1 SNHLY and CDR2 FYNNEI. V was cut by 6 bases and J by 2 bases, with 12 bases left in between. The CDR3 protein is CASRGDTYTDTQYF. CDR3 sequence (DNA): TGTGCCAGCAGAGGGGACACCTACACAGATACGCAGTATTTT.

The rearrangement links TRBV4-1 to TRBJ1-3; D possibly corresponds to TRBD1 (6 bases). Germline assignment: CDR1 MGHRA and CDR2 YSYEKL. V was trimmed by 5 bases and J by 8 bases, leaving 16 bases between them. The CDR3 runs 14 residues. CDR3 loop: CASSYTGFEDTIYF. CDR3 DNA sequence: TGCGCCAGCAGCTACACAGGGTTTGAAGACACCATATATTTT.

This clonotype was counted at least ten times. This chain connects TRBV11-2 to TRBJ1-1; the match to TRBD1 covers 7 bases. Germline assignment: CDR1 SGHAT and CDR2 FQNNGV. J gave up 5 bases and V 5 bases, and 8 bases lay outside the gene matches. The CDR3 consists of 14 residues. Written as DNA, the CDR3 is TGTGCCAGCAGCACCACACAGGGGAGGACTGAAGCTTTCTTT. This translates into CASSTTQGRTEAFF.

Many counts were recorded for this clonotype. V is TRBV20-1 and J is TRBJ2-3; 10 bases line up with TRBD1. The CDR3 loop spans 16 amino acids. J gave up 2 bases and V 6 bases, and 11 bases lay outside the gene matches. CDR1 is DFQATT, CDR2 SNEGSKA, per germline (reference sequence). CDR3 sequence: CSALSRDRGSTDTQYF. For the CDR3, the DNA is TGCAGTGCCCTTTCCCGGGACAGGGGTTCCACAGATACGCAGTATTTT.

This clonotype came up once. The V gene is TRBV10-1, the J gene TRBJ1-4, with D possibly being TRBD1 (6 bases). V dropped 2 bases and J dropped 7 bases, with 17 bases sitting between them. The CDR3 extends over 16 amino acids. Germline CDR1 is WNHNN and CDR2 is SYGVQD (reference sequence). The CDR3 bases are TGCGCCAGCAGTGAGGGGGGCAGGGATGGTCGTGAAAAACTGTTTTTT. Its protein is CASSEGGRDGREKLFF.

CDR3 protein: CASTLGLGGSTGELFF. CDR3 DNA sequence: TGTGCCAGCACCCTAGGGCTGGGGGGCAGCACCGGGGAGCTGTTTTTT. The rearrangement links TRBV13 to TRBJ2-2, with D perhaps assigned TRBD1 or TRBD2 (6 bases each). The V end lost 7 bases, the J end lost 4 bases, and 19 bases lay between the germline ends. The germline gives CDR1 PRHDT, CDR2 FYEKMQ (reference sequence). This CDR3 spans 16 amino acids.

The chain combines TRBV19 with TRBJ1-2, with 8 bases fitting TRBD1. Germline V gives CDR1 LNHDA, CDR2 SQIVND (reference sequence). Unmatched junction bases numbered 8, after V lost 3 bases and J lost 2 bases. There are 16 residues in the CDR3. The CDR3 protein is CASSILGQGRNYGYTF. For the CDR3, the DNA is TGTGCCAGTAGTATCCTCGGACAGGGAAGGAACTATGGCTACACCTTC.

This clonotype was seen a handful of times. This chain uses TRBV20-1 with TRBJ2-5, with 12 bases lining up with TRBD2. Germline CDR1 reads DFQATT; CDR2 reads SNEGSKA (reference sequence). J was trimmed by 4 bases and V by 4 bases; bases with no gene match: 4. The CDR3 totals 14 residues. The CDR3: CSATLAGGRETQYF. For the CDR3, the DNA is TGCAGTGCTACCCTAGCGGGGGGGCGAGAGACCCAGTACTTC.

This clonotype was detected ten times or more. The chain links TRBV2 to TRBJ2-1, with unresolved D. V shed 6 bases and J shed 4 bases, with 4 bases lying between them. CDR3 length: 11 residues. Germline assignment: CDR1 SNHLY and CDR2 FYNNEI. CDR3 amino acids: CASRNYNEQFF. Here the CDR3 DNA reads TGTGCCAGCAGGAATTACAATGAGCAGTTCTTC.

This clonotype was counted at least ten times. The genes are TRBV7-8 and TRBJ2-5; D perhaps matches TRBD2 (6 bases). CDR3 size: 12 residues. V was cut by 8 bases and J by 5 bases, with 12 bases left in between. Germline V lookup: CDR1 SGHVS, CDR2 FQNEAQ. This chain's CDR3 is CASCTGDETQYF. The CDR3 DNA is TGTGCCAGCTGTACGGGGGATGAGACCCAGTACTTC.

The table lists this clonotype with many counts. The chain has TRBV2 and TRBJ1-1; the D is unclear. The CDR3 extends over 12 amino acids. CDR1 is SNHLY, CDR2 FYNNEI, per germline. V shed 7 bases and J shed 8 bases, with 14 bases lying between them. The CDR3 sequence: CASTTVVGEAFF. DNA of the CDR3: TGTGCCAGCACCACCGTTGTGGGGGAAGCTTTCTTT.

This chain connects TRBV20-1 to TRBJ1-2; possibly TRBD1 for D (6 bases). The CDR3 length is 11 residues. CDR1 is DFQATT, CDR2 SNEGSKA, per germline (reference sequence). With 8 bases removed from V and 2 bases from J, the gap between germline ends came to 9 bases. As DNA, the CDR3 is TGCAGTACAGGACAGAACTATGGCTACACCTTC. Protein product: CSTGQNYGYTF.

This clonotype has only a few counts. CDR3 sequence reads: CASSATGTTGELFF. Written as DNA, the CDR3 is TGTGCCAGCAGCGCAACAGGGACCACCGGGGAGCTGTTTTTT. This rearrangement joins TRBV6-1 to TRBJ2-2, with D possibly matching TRBD1 (6 bases). The CDR3 extends over 14 amino acids. CDR1 and CDR2 from the germline V gene are MNHNS and SASEGT. V was clipped by 6 bases and J by 4 bases, with 12 bases between them.

CDR3 DNA: TGTGCCAGCAGTGCACAGCCGCCTTGGGCAGGCCTCGAGGAGACCCAGTACTTC. Encoded protein: CASSAQPPWAGLEETQYF. This chain connects TRBV12-3 or TRBV12-4 to TRBJ2-5; no reliable D call. Trimming cost V 5 bases and J 5 bases, with 27 bases left between them. CDR3 length: 18 residues.

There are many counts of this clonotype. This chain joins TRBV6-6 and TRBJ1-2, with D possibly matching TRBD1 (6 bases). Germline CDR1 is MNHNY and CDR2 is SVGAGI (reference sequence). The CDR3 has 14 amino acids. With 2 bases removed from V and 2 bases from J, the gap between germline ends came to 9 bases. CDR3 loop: CASSYNTGNYGYTF. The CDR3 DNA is TGTGCCAGCAGTTACAATACAGGGAACTATGGCTACACCTTC.

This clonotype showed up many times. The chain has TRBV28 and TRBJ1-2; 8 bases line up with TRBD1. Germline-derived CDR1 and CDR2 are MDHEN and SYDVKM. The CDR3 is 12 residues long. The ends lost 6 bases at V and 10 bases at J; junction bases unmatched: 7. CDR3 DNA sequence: TGTGCCAGCAGGGCAGGGGGCAGGGACTACACCTTC. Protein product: CASRAGGRDYTF.

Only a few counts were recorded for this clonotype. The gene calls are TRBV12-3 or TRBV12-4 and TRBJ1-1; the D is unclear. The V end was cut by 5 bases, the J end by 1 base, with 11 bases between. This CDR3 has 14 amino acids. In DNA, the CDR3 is TGTGCCAGCAGTCTCGAACGGTGGAACACTGAAGCTTTCTTT. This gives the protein CASSLERWNTEAFF.

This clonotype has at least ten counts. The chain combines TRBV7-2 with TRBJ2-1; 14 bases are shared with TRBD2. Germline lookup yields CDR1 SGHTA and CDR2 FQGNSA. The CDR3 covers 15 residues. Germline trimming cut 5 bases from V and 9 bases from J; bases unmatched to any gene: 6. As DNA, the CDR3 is TGTGCCAGCAGCCGAACGGGACTAGCGGGAGTTGAGCAGTTCTTC. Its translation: CASSRTGLAGVEQFF.